This T cell receptor (beta chain) was found in a study of CD8 T cells in ankylosing spondylitis. MiXCR, run by TCRdb on the 5' RACE reads, gives a single entry per CDR3 protein. The sample lists around 230,000 distinct CDR3 sequences, around 9.2% occurring once. Germline V gene sequence: CDR1 DFQATT, CDR2 SNEGSKA (reference sequence). The CDR3 contains 12 residues. V dropped 5 bases and J dropped 6 bases, with 13 bases sitting between them. The table lists this clonotype with many counts. This sequence originates from a male donor with ankylosing spondylitis or in good health (not recorded which). This chain links TRBV20-1 with TRBJ2-5, with D maybe TRBD2 (6 bases). Source material: blood, either unsorted or a sorted T cell fraction (not recorded which). CDR3 nucleotides: TGCAGTGCTGACCCGGGAGCCAAGACCCAGTACTTC. Translating gives CSADPGAKTQYF.